The next 9 T cell receptor beta chains were all read from a single sample in a study of siplizumab effects on memory and regulatory T cells. Some clones are missing from TCRdb's copy, which holds only in-frame ones; the method was immunoSEQ multiplex PCR. The data contain roughly 100,000 clones, over 85% of them singletons. Sequenced sample: Tregs sorted from blood. These receptors were taken from a human donor in good health.

The chain uses TRBV5-1 and TRBJ1-1; a possible D gene is TRBD1 (6 bases). The CDR3 spans 15 residues. Germline V gives CDR1 SGHRS, CDR2 YFSETQ. Trimming took off 0 bases at V and 1 base at J, with 10 bases between the two ends. The CDR3 nucleotides are TGCGCCAGCAGCTTGGGACCGGACAGGAACACTGAAGCTTTCTTT. It specifies CASSLGPDRNTEAFF. Together with reference TRBV5-1 and TRBJ1-1, the CDR3 gives the full variable domain: KAGVTQTPRYLIKTRGQQVTLSCSPISGHRSVSWYQQTPGQGLQFLFEYFSETQRNKGNFPGRFSGRQFSNSRSEMNVSTLELGDSALYLCASSLGPDRNTEAFFGQGTRLTVV.

The table lists this clone with a few counts. The rearrangement links TRBV4-2 to TRBJ2-7; 13 nucleotides align to TRBD2. Germline CDR1 is LGHNA and CDR2 is YNFKEQ. CDR3 length: 16 residues. V was pared by 5 bases and J by 7 bases, with 11 bases of the junction left unmatched. The CDR3 sequence: CASSARTSGGALEQYF. CDR3 bases: TGTGCCAGCAGCGCCCGAACTAGCGGGGGGGCCTTAGAGCAGTACTTC.

The J gene is TRBJ1-5, the V gene TRBV4-2; D remains ambiguous. Trimming left V 4 bases short and J 7 bases short, with 11 bases between. Germline CDR1 reads LGHNA; CDR2 reads YNFKEQ. CDR3 length equals 13 residues. CDR3 loop: CASSRGVRQPQHF. The CDR3 coding sequence is TGTGCCAGCAGCCGGGGAGTGCGGCAGCCCCAGCATTTT.

This sequence joins TRBV15 and TRBJ2-3; 7 bases line up with TRBD1. This CDR3 has 15 residues. The ends lost 1 base at V and 3 bases at J; junction bases unmatched: 4. CDR1 and CDR2 (germline): LNHNV, YYDKDF (reference sequence). In nucleotides, the CDR3 is TGTGCCACCAGCAGAGGAGGGACAGCTACAGATACGCAGTATTTT. Amino acid sequence: CATSRGGTATDTQYF.

This chain connects TRBV6-1 to TRBJ1-4, with D unclear. The ends were cut back, 6 bases at V and 8 bases at J, with 10 bases in the middle. This CDR3 region has 12 residues. Germline V lookup: CDR1 MNHNS, CDR2 SASEGT. The CDR3 sequence: CASRRVGEKLFF. CDR3 DNA sequence: TGTGCCAGCAGGAGAGTGGGAGAAAAACTGTTTTTT.

V is TRBV6-1 and J is TRBJ1-5, with TRBD1 as a possible D gene (5 bases). The germline CDR1 and CDR2 sequences are MNHNS and SASEGT. Deletions cut 3 bases from V and 6 bases from J, with 12 bases between. The CDR3 runs 14 residues. CDR3 DNA sequence: TGTGCCAGCAGTGACTCGGGGGGTCTTCAGCCCCAGCATTTT. It specifies CASSDSGGLQPQHF.

This rearrangement joins TRBV6-1 to TRBJ2-5; unclear D gene. V dropped 7 bases and J dropped 8 bases, with 20 bases sitting between them. Germline CDR1 reads MNHNS; CDR2 reads SASEGT. This CDR3 comprises 14 residues. The chain's CDR3 is CASTDGHPRDTQYF. The CDR3 nucleotides read TGTGCCAGCACCGACGGGCACCCGAGAGATACCCAGTACTTC.

The rearrangement joins TRBV7-2 to TRBJ1-3; D is perhaps TRBD1 (6 bases). Germline values: CDR1 SGHTA, CDR2 FQGNSA. V dropped 5 bases and J dropped 1 base, with 9 bases sitting between them. This CDR3 is built from 14 residues. CDR3 residues: CASSQQGSGNTIYF. The CDR3 nucleotides read TGTGCCAGCAGCCAACAGGGATCTGGAAACACCATATATTTT.

The chain carries TRBV5-1 and TRBJ2-3; 11 bases line up with TRBD2. Germline CDR1 and CDR2: SGHRS and YFSETQ. This CDR3 contains 15 residues. The J segment lost 4 bases and the V segment lost 3 bases, leaving 4 bases of the junction unmatched. This chain's CDR3 is CASSSSGGFADTQYF. CDR3 coding DNA: TGCGCCAGCAGCTCTAGCGGGGGGTTCGCAGATACGCAGTATTTT. The variable domain in full, with the rest retrieved from reference TRBV5-1 and TRBJ2-3, is KAGVTQTPRYLIKTRGQQVTLSCSPISGHRSVSWYQQTPGQGLQFLFEYFSETQRNKGNFPGRFSGRQFSNSRSEMNVSTLELGDSALYLCASSSSGGFADTQYFGPGTRLTVL.